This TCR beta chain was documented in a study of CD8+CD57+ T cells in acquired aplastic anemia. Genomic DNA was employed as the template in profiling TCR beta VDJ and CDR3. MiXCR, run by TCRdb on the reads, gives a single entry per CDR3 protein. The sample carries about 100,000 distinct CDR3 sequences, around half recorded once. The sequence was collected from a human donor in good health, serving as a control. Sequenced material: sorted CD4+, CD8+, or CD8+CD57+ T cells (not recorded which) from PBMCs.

The CDR3 sequence is CASSPSIDTQYF. CDR3 in DNA: TGTGCCAGCAGCCCGAGCATCGACACGCAGTATTTT. The chain carries TRBV7-6 and TRBJ2-3; D is unresolved. V gave up 5 bases and J gave up 9 bases, with 12 bases separating them. Germline assignment: CDR1 SGHVS and CDR2 FNYEAQ. This CDR3 has 12 amino acids.